This T cell receptor beta chain derives from a study of T cell changes during pregnancy in multiple sclerosis. This clone was picked up one time. The CDR3 is 17 residues long. With 2 bases clipped from V and 5 bases from J, the junction kept 7 bases outside the gene matches. CDR1 SGHNT and CDR2 YENEEA come from the germline V gene. Profiling relied on immunoSEQ multiplex PCR, and the TCRdb table lists in-frame clones only, not all of them. Here the sample spans fewer than 100,000 clones, about 91% being singletons. This chain links TRBV11-3 with TRBJ2-5; 14 bases align to TRBD2. This specimen consisted of peripheral blood, obtained before pregnancy. This TCR came from a female donor with multiple sclerosis, enrolled in a pregnancy study. The CDR3 bases are TGTGCCAGCAGCTTACCCGAGACTAGCGGGGGGGAGGAGACCCAGTACTTC. Amino acid sequence: CASSLPETSGGEETQYF.